The 19 T cell receptor beta chains presented below share a single source sample, sequenced in a study of molecular identifiers for immune sequencing clone quantification. TCRdb re-analysed the PCR reads in MiXCR, keeping a single row per CDR3 protein. Counted here are about half a million distinct CDR3 sequences, about 21% occurring once; the ten biggest clones make up more than 0.8%. Sequencing input: naive CD8+ T cells from blood, with Jurkat cell RNA spiked in. Stated subset: FACS-sorted CD8+CD4-CCR7+CD45RA+ naive T cells. The receptor set was obtained from a human donor in good health. Some libraries in this study had Jurkat cell RNA spiked in.

A remark on this clonotype: This could be a read error, since a much larger clone is one nucleotide away. The chain combines TRBV27 with TRBJ2-7; the D call may be TRBD1 or TRBD2 (6 bases each). The V gene's germline CDR1 is MNHEY and CDR2 SMNVEV (reference sequence). CDR3 length equals 14 residues. CDR3 region: CVSSLGGPSYEQYF. CDR3 DNA sequence: TGTGTCAGCAGTTTGGGGGGCCCTAGCTACGAGCAGTACTTC.

This chain links TRBV6-5 with TRBJ2-7; 10 bases agree with TRBD2. The CDR3 consists of 15 residues. Trimming took 0 bases from V and 5 from J; bases not matched to a gene: 4. In germline, CDR1 is MNHEY, CDR2 SVGAGI. The DNA of the CDR3 is TGTGCCAGCAGTTACTCCGGGACTAGCGTCCACGAGCAGTACTTC. This translates into CASSYSGTSVHEQYF.

This clonotype occurred a few times. The genes are TRBV12-3 or TRBV12-4 and TRBJ2-5; D not resolved. Trimming took off 2 bases at V and 4 bases at J, with 8 bases between the two ends. The length of the CDR3 is 13 residues. Here the CDR3 DNA reads TGTGCCAGCAGTTTAACATCGGTAGAGACCCAGTACTTC. Translated, it gives CASSLTSVETQYF.

This clonotype was recorded at least ten times. This chain uses TRBV7-9 with TRBJ1-1, with TRBD1 matching over 9 bases. CDR1 and CDR2 from the germline V gene are SEHNR and FQNEAQ (reference sequence). The ends lost 4 bases at V and 0 bases at J; junction bases unmatched: 6. This CDR3 comprises 16 residues. CDR3 loop: CASSSRQGDMNTEAFF. Written as DNA, the CDR3 is TGTGCCAGCAGCTCCCGACAGGGGGACATGAACACTGAAGCTTTCTTT. Full variable domain (outside the CDR3, taken from reference TRBV7-9 and TRBJ1-1): DTGVSQNPRHKITKRGQNVTFRCDPISEHNRLYWYRQTLGQGPEFLTYFQNEAQLEKSRLLSDRFSAERPKGSFSTLEIQRTEQGDSAMYLCASSSRQGDMNTEAFFGQGTRLTVV.

This clonotype has a count of ten or more. V is TRBV7-9 and J is TRBJ2-4; TRBD1 agrees at 9 bases. The germline CDR1 and CDR2 sequences are SEHNR and FQNEAQ (reference sequence). The CDR3 contains 16 residues. The J segment lost 1 base and the V segment lost 5 bases, leaving 6 bases of the junction unmatched. CDR3: CASSHRDREAKNIQYF. The CDR3 DNA is TGTGCCAGCAGCCACAGGGACAGGGAGGCCAAAAACATTCAGTACTTC.

As for this clonotype: Germline and junction disagree at one end, which may indicate a read error. The J gene is TRBJ2-2, the V gene TRBV5-1; D is possibly TRBD1 (6 bases). There are 14 residues in the CDR3. Germline lookup yields CDR1 SGHRS and CDR2 YFSETQ. CDR3 DNA sequence: TGCGTCAGCAGCTTCACAGGGCATGACGGGGAGCTGTTTTTT. This encodes CVSSFTGHDGELFF. Looking up the rest from reference TRBV5-1 and TRBJ2-2 gives the full variable domain: KAGVTQTPRYLIKTRGQQVTLSCSPISGHRSVSWYQQTPGQGLQFLFEYFSETQRNKGNFPGRFSGRQFSNSRSEMNVSTLELGDSALYLCVSSFTGHDGELFFGEGSRLTVL.

The V call is TRBV13, the J call TRBJ2-1; 9 bases line up with TRBD1. The germline gives CDR1 PRHDT, CDR2 FYEKMQ (reference sequence). J was trimmed by 6 bases and V by 0 bases; bases with no gene match: 3. This CDR3 contains 15 residues. This CDR3 is CASSLGQGARNEQFF. Written as DNA, the CDR3 is TGTGCCAGCAGCTTAGGACAGGGGGCGCGCAATGAGCAGTTCTTC.

Details on this clonotype: A much more abundant neighbour one base away suggests this may be a read error. V and J are TRBV4-3 and TRBJ2-7; maybe TRBD1 (5 bases). Germline V CDR1 and CDR2: LGHNA, YSLEER. This CDR3 region has 14 residues. DNA for the CDR3: TGCGCCAGCAGCAAGACAGCCTACTCCTACGAGCGGTACTTC. Its protein product is CASSKTAYSYERYF.

In this sample, this clonotype turned up many times. The V call is TRBV6-2 or TRBV6-3, the J call TRBJ2-7; 7 nucleotides agree with TRBD1. Germline V CDR1 and CDR2: MNHEY, SVGEGT. This CDR3 has 14 residues. V gave up 4 bases and J gave up 2 bases; unmatched junction bases: 5. CDR3 region: CASSSGQRTYEQYF. The DNA of the CDR3 is TGTGCCAGCAGTTCGGGACAGCGAACCTACGAGCAGTACTTC.

This clonotype was detected a few times. V is TRBV6-2 or TRBV6-3 and J is TRBJ2-3, with TRBD2 matching 9 bases. J gave up 2 bases and V 5 bases, and 14 bases lay outside the gene matches. CDR1 MNHEY and CDR2 SVGEGT come from the germline V gene. This CDR3 has 18 residues. The CDR3 here is CASSAGGGASALTDTQYF. In nucleotides, the CDR3 is TGTGCCAGCAGTGCGGGCGGGGGGGCCTCAGCCCTCACAGATACGCAGTATTTT.

This clonotype has a handful of counts. The chain joins TRBV7-9 to TRBJ2-7; TRBD1 aligns across 7 bases. Per the germline V gene, CDR1 is SEHNR and CDR2 is FQNEAQ (reference sequence). Trimming cost V 5 bases and J 4 bases; bases outside gene matches: 5. The CDR3 runs 13 residues. Here the CDR3 DNA reads TGTGCCAGCAGCGGACAGGACAATTACGAGCAGTACTTC. It translates to CASSGQDNYEQYF. Complete variable domain (other parts from reference TRBV7-9 and TRBJ2-7): DTGVSQNPRHKITKRGQNVTFRCDPISEHNRLYWYRQTLGQGPEFLTYFQNEAQLEKSRLLSDRFSAERPKGSFSTLEIQRTEQGDSAMYLCASSGQDNYEQYFGPGTRLTVT.

This chain connects TRBV27 to TRBJ2-7, with 14 bases identical to TRBD2. The CDR3 totals 14 residues. Germline CDR1 MNHEY, CDR2 SMNVEV (reference sequence). The ends lost 5 bases at V and 5 bases at J; junction bases unmatched: 2. The CDR3 DNA reads as TGTGCCAGCAGTATGGGACTAGCGGGGGACGAGCAGTACTTC. Protein sequence: CASSMGLAGDEQYF.

This clonotype was recorded many times. The chain links TRBV7-9 to TRBJ2-7; TRBD2 aligns across 9 bases. The CDR3 extends over 14 amino acids. V dropped 5 bases and J dropped 7; count of bases not matched to a gene: 9. Germline V gene lookup returns CDR1 SEHNR and CDR2 FQNEAQ (reference sequence). The CDR3 reads CASSDKGLAGEQYF. CDR3 in DNA: TGTGCCAGCAGCGATAAGGGACTAGCCGGGGAGCAGTACTTC. Drawing the rest from reference TRBV7-9 and TRBJ2-7, the complete variable domain is DTGVSQNPRHKITKRGQNVTFRCDPISEHNRLYWYRQTLGQGPEFLTYFQNEAQLEKSRLLSDRFSAERPKGSFSTLEIQRTEQGDSAMYLCASSDKGLAGEQYFGPGTRLTVT.

V is TRBV15 and J is TRBJ1-1; 9 bases line up with TRBD1. CDR1 LNHNV and CDR2 YYDKDF come from the germline V gene (reference sequence). V lost 8 bases to trimming and J lost 3 bases; unmatched junction nucleotides: 10. The CDR3 has 15 amino acids. The DNA of the CDR3 is TGTGCCACCGGCGCCACAGGGGGCATCTACACTGAAGCTTTCTTT. This translates into CATGATGGIYTEAFF.

In regard to this clonotype: With a much larger clone just one base away, this may be a read error. The chain links TRBV7-2 to TRBJ2-7; weak D call: TRBD1 (7 bases). Trimming left V 4 bases short and J 3 bases short, with 16 bases between. The CDR3 contains 15 residues. In germline, CDR1 is SGHTA, CDR2 FQGNSA. The CDR3 sequence: CASSSTSRGFYEQYF. In DNA form, the CDR3 reads TGTGCCAGCAGCTCCACTAGCAGGGGGTTCTACGAGCAGTACTTC.

As concerns this clonotype: A much larger clonotype is one base distant, so this may be a read error. The chain carries TRBV4-1 and TRBJ1-5, with D maybe TRBD1 (6 bases). The CDR3 contains 14 residues. Germline-derived CDR1 and CDR2 are MGHRA and YSYEKL. The CDR3 DNA is TGCGCCAGCAGCGAGGACAGTAGCAATCGGCCCCAGCATTTT. This encodes CASSEDSSNRPQHF.

This clonotype was found many times. The rearrangement uses TRBV6-5 and TRBJ1-1, with a weak D call TRBD1 (5 bases). CDR1 and CDR2 (germline): MNHEY, SVGAGI. This CDR3 is 14 amino acids long. Trimming took 7 bases from V and 4 from J, leaving 16 bases between them. The CDR3 bases are TGTGCCAGCAAACGGGGCGACAGTACCACTGAAGCTTTCTTT. This gives the protein CASKRGDSTTEAFF.

The V and J genes are TRBV6-5 and TRBJ2-6; TRBD2 might be the D (6 bases). The V end was cut by 5 bases, the J end by 0 bases, with 11 bases between. The germline V gene has CDR1 MNHEY and CDR2 SVGAGI. The CDR3 runs to 16 residues. The CDR3 DNA is TGTGCCAGCAGTAAGGGACTCGACTCTGGGGCCAACGTCCTGACTTTC. Translating gives CASSKGLDSGANVLTF.

The chain couples TRBV9 to TRBJ2-3, with 16 positions matching TRBD2. This CDR3 has 19 residues. Germline V gene sequence: CDR1 SGDLS, CDR2 YYNGEE. V shed 0 bases and J 3 bases; nucleotides not matched to a gene: 7. The CDR3 protein is CASSVDGTSGGADTDTQYF. The CDR3 nucleotides read TGTGCCAGCAGCGTAGATGGGACTAGCGGGGGGGCCGATACAGATACGCAGTATTTT.